This T cell receptor (beta chain) was recorded in a study of CD8 T cells in ankylosing spondylitis. Overall study findings and caveats: A TCR beta motif of about 8 highly homologous variants seemed to mark ankylosing spondylitis blood.

TCRdb used MiXCR to reprocess the 5' RACE reads, holding one entry per CDR3 protein. The sample shows about 210,000 distinct CDR3 sequences, 6% to 8.5% of them seen only once. Concerning this clonotype itself: Its specificity is not known.

This TCR derives from a male donor with ankylosing spondylitis. The sample was blood, either unsorted or a sorted T cell fraction (not recorded which).

This CDR3 reads CASSLGTGVSEQYF. DNA for the CDR3: TGCGCCAGCAGCCTCGGGACAGGGGTCTCCGAGCAGTACTTC. This chain uses TRBV4-3 with TRBJ2-7; 10 positions match TRBD1. CDR3 length: 14 amino acids. CDR1 LGHNA and CDR2 YSLEER come from the germline V gene. The V segment lost 4 bases and the J segment 6 bases; nucleotides outside the gene matches: 6.